Following are 32 T cell receptor beta chains from one sample sequenced in a study of blood T cell repertoires in COVID-19. Method: immunoSEQ multiplex PCR; TCRdb's copy keeps in-frame clones and lacks some. Here the sample spans roughly 100,000 clones, about 89% being singletons. The source material was peripheral blood. These receptors all come from a man aged 50 to 59 with acute or convalescent COVID-19.

V is TRBV11-1 and J is TRBJ2-7, with 7 nucleotides matching TRBD1. Germline CDR1 is SGHAT and CDR2 is FQDESV (reference sequence). The CDR3 extends over 13 amino acids. The junction had 4 bases not matched to a gene; V was cut back by 5 bases and J by 3 bases. Here the CDR3 reads CASSAGQDYEQYF. For the CDR3, the DNA is TGTGCCAGCAGCGCCGGACAGGACTACGAGCAGTACTTC.

The rearrangement uses TRBV7-2 and TRBJ2-1, with D tentatively TRBD2 (5 bases). Germline V gives CDR1 SGHTA, CDR2 FQGNSA. This CDR3 spans 14 amino acids. The ends were cut back, 2 bases at V and 7 bases at J, with 12 bases in the middle. The CDR3 region has the DNA TGTGCCAGCAGCTTACGGAGCGGCGGAAATGAGCAGTTCTTC. Amino acid sequence: CASSLRSGGNEQFF.

V gene TRBV5-6 combines with J gene TRBJ1-5; 7 bases align to TRBD1. There are 14 residues in the CDR3. Germline trimming cut 0 bases from V and 5 bases from J; bases unmatched to any gene: 2. Germline CDR1 reads SGHDT; CDR2 reads YYEEEE. CDR3 bases: TGTGCCAGCAGCTTGGGGCAGGGGGATCAGCCCCAGCATTTT. Translating it yields CASSLGQGDQPQHF. The entire variable domain, with the rest obtained from reference TRBV5-6 and TRBJ1-5, is as follows: DAGVTQSPTHLIKTRGQQVTLRCSPKSGHDTVSWYQQALGQGPQFIFQYYEEEERQRGNFPDRFSGHQFPNYSSELNVNALLLGDSALYLCASSLGQGDQPQHFGDGTRLSIL.

The chain has TRBV28 and TRBJ2-7, with 10 bases identical to TRBD1. J gave up 3 bases and V 6 bases, and 8 bases lay outside the gene matches. Germline values: CDR1 MDHEN, CDR2 SYDVKM. CDR3 length: 15 residues. CDR3 region: CASSPTGTGVYEQYF. In DNA form, the CDR3 reads TGTGCCAGCAGCCCGACCGGGACAGGGGTCTACGAGCAGTACTTC.

The CDR3 region is CASSSTGGLNTEAFF. CDR3 nucleotide sequence: TGTGCCAGCAGCAGTACGGGAGGGCTGAACACTGAAGCTTTCTTT. The genes are TRBV6-5 and TRBJ1-1; D not certain. The CDR3 length is 15 residues. Per germline, CDR1 MNHEY and CDR2 SVGAGI. Trimming removed 6 bases at V and 0 bases at J, with 14 bases between.

The chain links TRBV28 to TRBJ2-3, with 7 bases matching TRBD2. The CDR3 runs 17 residues. The V segment lost 6 bases and the J segment 2 bases; nucleotides outside the gene matches: 14. CDR1 and CDR2 (germline): MDHEN, SYDVKM. Written as DNA, the CDR3 is TGTGCCAGCAGACCGAGGCTTCTAGCGGCGATCACAGATACGCAGTATTTT. The encoded protein is CASRPRLLAAITDTQYF.

J is TRBJ1-1 and V is TRBV5-1; TRBD1 matches 10 bases. The CDR3 is made up of 15 amino acids. Germline-derived CDR1 and CDR2 are SGHRS and YFSETQ. After removal of 4 bases from V and 0 bases from J, the junction contained 3 bases not matched to a gene. CDR3 in amino acids: CASSPGQGMNTEAFF. The CDR3 nucleotides read TGCGCCAGCAGCCCGGGACAGGGGATGAACACTGAAGCTTTCTTT.

The V call is TRBV10-3, the J call TRBJ2-3; 9 bases map to TRBD2. Germline-derived CDR1 and CDR2 are ENHRY and SYGVKD. This CDR3 is built from 15 residues. Germline trimming cut 5 bases from V and 0 bases from J; bases unmatched to any gene: 3. The CDR3 reads CAISLAGISTDTQYF. CDR3 nucleotide sequence: TGTGCCATCAGTCTAGCGGGAATAAGCACAGATACGCAGTATTTT.

This clone was observed a handful of times. The chain links TRBV9 to TRBJ1-2; D possibly corresponds to TRBD1 (6 bases). The germline CDR1 and CDR2 sequences are SGDLS and YYNGEE. With 1 base removed from V and 6 bases from J, the gap between germline ends came to 13 bases. The CDR3 consists of 14 residues. The CDR3 DNA is TGTGCCAGCAGCGTATCAGGGGTATTACATGGCTACACCTTC. The encoded protein is CASSVSGVLHGYTF.

This clone has only a few counts. Additional DNA sequences in this sample encode the identical CDR3. This chain connects TRBV18 to TRBJ1-1; D possibly corresponds to TRBD1 (5 bases). CDR3 length: 13 amino acids. V lost 6 bases and J lost 1, with 9 bases in between. Germline CDR1 and CDR2: KGHSH and LQKENI. CDR3 sequence: CASSSGGNTEAFF. CDR3 DNA: TGTGCCAGCTCCTCCGGGGGGAACACTGAAGCTTTCTTT. Full variable domain (outside the CDR3, taken from reference TRBV18 and TRBJ1-1): NAGVMQNPRHLVRRRGQEARLRCSPMKGHSHVYWYRQLPEEGLKFMVYLQKENIIDESGMPKERFSAEFPKEGPSILRIQQVVRGDSAAYFCASSSGGNTEAFFGQGTRLTVV.

This chain uses TRBV5-5 with TRBJ2-1; 11 bases agree with TRBD2. The CDR3 is made up of 16 amino acids. The J segment lost 8 bases and the V segment lost 3 bases, leaving 10 bases of the junction unmatched. Germline V gives CDR1 SGHKS, CDR2 YYEKEE (reference sequence). In DNA form, the CDR3 reads TGTGCCAGCAGCTACATTTTAGCGGGAGGGCGGGATGAGCAGTTCTTC. Translation: CASSYILAGGRDEQFF.

The chain recombines TRBV19 with TRBJ2-7, with 8 bases aligning to TRBD2. Germline trimming cut 6 bases from V and 4 bases from J; bases unmatched to any gene: 5. The CDR3 is made up of 13 amino acids. CDR1 is LNHDA and CDR2 is SQIVND in the germline V gene (reference sequence). The CDR3 DNA sequence: TGTGCCAGTAGCGTGACTAGCGAATACGAGCAGTACTTC. Translating gives CASSVTSEYEQYF.

The chain links TRBV21-1 to TRBJ2-7; the table's D call TRBD2 went unverified against the DNA. TRBV21-1 constitutes a pseudogene. This CDR3 comprises 15 residues. Here the CDR3 reads CASSNLGLASYEQYF. The CDR3 DNA is TGTGCCAGCAGCAATTTGGGACTGGCCTCCTACGAGCAGTACTTC.

The chain employs TRBV30 and TRBJ1-6, with TRBD1 identical over 9 bases. This CDR3 has 13 amino acids. Germline-derived CDR1 and CDR2 are GTSNPN and SVGIG (reference sequence). V gave up 3 bases and J gave up 10 bases; unmatched junction bases: 4. CDR3 in amino acids: CAWRGQGKSPLHF. In DNA form, the CDR3 reads TGTGCCTGGAGGGGACAGGGTAAATCACCCCTCCACTTT.

This chain joins TRBV5-1 and TRBJ2-1, with 10 bases matching TRBD1. Unmatched junction bases numbered 9, after V lost 4 bases and J lost 2 bases. This CDR3 is 17 amino acids long. In germline, CDR1 is SGHRS, CDR2 YFSETQ. CDR3 region: CASSLPRQGATYNEQFF. The CDR3 DNA follows: TGCGCCAGCAGCCTCCCGAGACAGGGGGCCACCTACAATGAGCAGTTCTTC.

The rearrangement links TRBV7-9 to TRBJ2-2, with D possibly being TRBD2 (6 bases). V gave up 5 bases and J gave up 0 bases, with 16 bases separating them. The CDR3 extends over 17 amino acids. Germline V lookup: CDR1 SEHNR, CDR2 FQNEAQ (reference sequence). In nucleotides, the CDR3 is TGTGCCAGCAGCGGATGGATAGCGGTATCGAACACCGGGGAGCTGTTTTTT. Translating it yields CASSGWIAVSNTGELFF.

The chain is built from TRBV28 and TRBJ1-6; 7 bases map to TRBD1. Trimming took 9 bases from V and 5 from J; bases not matched to a gene: 10. The CDR3 is made up of 15 amino acids. Looked up from germline, CDR1 is MDHEN and CDR2 is SYDVKM. CDR3 in amino acids: CASNGGDSHNSPLHF. The CDR3 DNA sequence: TGTGCCAGTAACGGTGGGGACAGTCATAATTCACCCCTCCACTTT.

The J gene is TRBJ1-5, the V gene TRBV28, with 8 nucleotides matching TRBD1. V shed 5 bases, J shed 6 bases, and the junction held 18 bases outside the gene matches. The CDR3 has 18 residues. Germline V CDR1 and CDR2: MDHEN, SYDVKM. In DNA form, the CDR3 reads TGTGCCAGCAGTCCCTCTCGGACAGGGTGGGGACCGATTCAGCCCCAGCATTTT. Protein: CASSPSRTGWGPIQPQHF. Filled out from reference TRBV28 and TRBJ1-5, the complete variable domain reads DVKVTQSSRYLVKRTGEKVFLECVQDMDHENMFWYRQDPGLGLRLIYFSYDVKMKEKGDIPEGYSVSREKKERFSLILESASTNQTSMYLCASSPSRTGWGPIQPQHFGDGTRLSIL.

A single count supports this clone. V is TRBV24-1 and J is TRBJ1-5, with 7 bases that match TRBD1. In germline, CDR1 is KGHDR, CDR2 SFDVKD. The ends lost 9 bases at V and 11 bases at J; junction bases unmatched: 12. The CDR3 covers 13 residues. The CDR3 coding sequence is TGTGCCACCCAAGACAGGGTTGAGGGGGCCCAGCATTTT. Its protein is CATQDRVEGAQHF.

The rearrangement links TRBV28 to TRBJ2-2, with 7 bases lining up with TRBD1. Trimming took 6 bases from V and 2 from J; bases not matched to a gene: 6. CDR3 length equals 15 residues. Germline CDR1 reads MDHEN; CDR2 reads SYDVKM. CDR3 sequence reads: CASRRQGVNTGELFF. As DNA, the CDR3 is TGTGCCAGCAGGAGACAGGGAGTAAACACCGGGGAGCTGTTTTTT.

The chain employs TRBV7-6 and TRBJ2-2; 14 bases line up with TRBD2. CDR1 is SGHVS, CDR2 FNYEAQ, per germline. V lost 5 bases and J lost 8; bases outside the gene matches: 10. The CDR3 is made up of 17 amino acids. Written as DNA, the CDR3 is TGTGCCAGCAGCCGCCTGGGACTAGCGGGAGCCGCAGGGGAGCTGTTTTTT. Its translation: CASSRLGLAGAAGELFF.

The count of this clone is one. The chain is built from TRBV12-3 or TRBV12-4 and TRBJ2-7; tentative D call: TRBD2 (5 bases). The CDR3 is made up of 13 amino acids. Trimming shortened V by 2 bases and J by 2 bases, and 7 bases separated the two germline ends. This chain's CDR3 is CASSLTGAYEQYF. DNA of the CDR3: TGTGCCAGCAGTTTAACCGGGGCCTACGAGCAGTACTTC.

The CDR3 DNA reads as TGTGCCAGCAGCGATGACAGGGGTAAGGGGGAAGCCAAAAACATTCAGTACTTC. This gives the protein CASSDDRGKGEAKNIQYF. The V gene is TRBV9, the J gene TRBJ2-4, with TRBD1 matching 8 bases. This CDR3 has 18 residues. The germline V gene encodes CDR1 SGDLS and CDR2 YYNGEE. Trimming took 3 bases from V and 0 from J; bases not matched to a gene: 11. The complete variable domain, with remaining parts taken from reference TRBV9 and TRBJ2-4, reads DSGVTQTPKHLITATGQRVTLRCSPRSGDLSVYWYQQSLDQGLQFLIQYYNGEERAKGNILERFSAQQFPDLHSELNLSSLELGDSALYFCASSDDRGKGEAKNIQYFGAGTRLSVL.

Only one count was recorded for this clone. This chain connects TRBV11-2 to TRBJ2-5, with D unresolved. The germline gives CDR1 SGHAT, CDR2 FQNNGV. The CDR3 runs to 15 residues. V was trimmed by 5 bases and J by 4 bases, leaving 17 bases between them. DNA for the CDR3: TGTGCCAGCAGCCGAGGTATTCAACGCGGAGAGACCCAGTACTTC. As protein: CASSRGIQRGETQYF.

The chain joins TRBV5-1 to TRBJ1-2; TRBD1 aligns across 8 bases. J lost 8 bases, V lost 0 bases, and 12 bases had no gene match. CDR3 length: 16 residues. CDR1 is SGHRS, CDR2 YFSETQ, per germline. DNA for the CDR3: TGCGCCAGCAGCTTGGATACCACAGGGGGGAAGGAGGGCTACACCTTC. Its protein is CASSLDTTGGKEGYTF.

The chain combines TRBV28 with TRBJ1-6; 7 nucleotides align to TRBD1. CDR3 length: 13 residues. J gave up 10 bases and V 5 bases, and 5 bases lay outside the gene matches. Per germline, CDR1 MDHEN and CDR2 SYDVKM. CDR3 loop: CASSKTGNSPLHF. CDR3 DNA sequence: TGTGCCAGCAGTAAGACAGGGAACTCACCCCTCCACTTT.

This chain links TRBV5-1 with TRBJ2-1; D is uncertain. The CDR3 runs 14 residues. Germline V CDR1 and CDR2: SGHRS, YFSETQ. Trimming removed 0 bases at V and 5 bases at J, with 9 bases between. The CDR3 nucleotides are TGCGCCAGCAGCTTGGGAGACTCTAACAATGAGCAGTTCTTC. Amino acids: CASSLGDSNNEQFF.

The rearrangement links TRBV5-1 to TRBJ2-7, with 7 nucleotides matching TRBD1. The trim removed 0 bases at V and 5 bases at J, leaving 5 bases unmatched. Germline assignment: CDR1 SGHRS and CDR2 YFSETQ. This CDR3 region has 14 residues. The CDR3 is CASSLETGRNEQYF. CDR3 DNA: TGCGCCAGCAGCTTGGAGACAGGGCGGAACGAGCAGTACTTC. Combining the CDR3 with reference TRBV5-1 and TRBJ2-7 gives the whole variable domain KAGVTQTPRYLIKTRGQQVTLSCSPISGHRSVSWYQQTPGQGLQFLFEYFSETQRNKGNFPGRFSGRQFSNSRSEMNVSTLELGDSALYLCASSLETGRNEQYFGPGTRLTVT.

The chain carries TRBV7-9 and TRBJ2-4; 10 bases are shared with TRBD1. V was pared by 4 bases and J by 1 base, with 7 bases of the junction left unmatched. The CDR3 is made up of 17 amino acids. The germline V gene encodes CDR1 SEHNR and CDR2 FQNEAQ (reference sequence). The chain's CDR3 is CASSSYEGQGAKNIQYF. The CDR3 DNA is TGTGCCAGCAGCTCATATGAGGGACAGGGGGCCAAAAACATTCAGTACTTC.

V is TRBV7-8 and J is TRBJ1-1; no definite D call. Trimming stripped 1 base from V and 4 bases from J, with 4 bases between. Germline values: CDR1 SGHVS, CDR2 FQNEAQ. CDR3 length equals 12 residues. The CDR3 DNA reads TGTGCCAGCAGCTTAGATAGCACTGAAGCTTTCTTT. This encodes CASSLDSTEAFF.

This clone was counted once. The rearrangement links TRBV19 to TRBJ2-2; 10 bases fit TRBD2. With 2 bases clipped from V and 5 bases from J, the junction kept 14 bases outside the gene matches. The CDR3 contains 19 residues. Germline CDR1 is LNHDA and CDR2 is SQIVND (reference sequence). CDR3 loop: CASSIRGLATLKGTGELFF. As DNA, the CDR3 is TGTGCCAGTAGTATAAGGGGACTAGCGACCCTGAAGGGGACCGGGGAGCTGTTTTTT.

V and J are TRBV24-1 and TRBJ2-1, with unresolved D. Trimming removed 5 bases from V and 1 base from J, with 17 bases in between. This CDR3 is 17 amino acids long. CDR1 KGHDR and CDR2 SFDVKD come from the germline V gene. For the CDR3, the DNA is TGTGCCACCAGTGCGTCCACTACCCTTCTATCCTACAATGAGCAGTTCTTC. Its translation: CATSASTTLLSYNEQFF.